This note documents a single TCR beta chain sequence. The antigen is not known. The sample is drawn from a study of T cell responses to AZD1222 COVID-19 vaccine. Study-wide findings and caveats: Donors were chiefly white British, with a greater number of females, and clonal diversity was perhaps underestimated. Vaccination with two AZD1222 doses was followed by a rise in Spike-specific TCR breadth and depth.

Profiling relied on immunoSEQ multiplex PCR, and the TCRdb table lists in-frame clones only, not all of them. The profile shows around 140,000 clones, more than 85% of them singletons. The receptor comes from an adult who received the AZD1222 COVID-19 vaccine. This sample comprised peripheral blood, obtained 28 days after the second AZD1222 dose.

For the CDR3, the DNA is TGTGCGAGGACAGGGGATTTGACTGAAGCTTTCTTT. Translated: CARTGDLTEAFF. The chain joins TRBV30 to TRBJ1-1; 9 bases are a match to TRBD1. The CDR3 runs 12 residues. Germline values: CDR1 GTSNPN, CDR2 SVGIG (reference sequence). The whole variable domain, filled in from reference TRBV30 and TRBJ1-1, reads SQTIHQWPATLVQPVGSPLSLECTVEGTSNPNLYWYRQAAGRGLQLLFYSVGIGQISSEVPQNLSASRPQDRQFILSSKKLLLSDSGFYLCARTGDLTEAFFGQGTRLTVV.